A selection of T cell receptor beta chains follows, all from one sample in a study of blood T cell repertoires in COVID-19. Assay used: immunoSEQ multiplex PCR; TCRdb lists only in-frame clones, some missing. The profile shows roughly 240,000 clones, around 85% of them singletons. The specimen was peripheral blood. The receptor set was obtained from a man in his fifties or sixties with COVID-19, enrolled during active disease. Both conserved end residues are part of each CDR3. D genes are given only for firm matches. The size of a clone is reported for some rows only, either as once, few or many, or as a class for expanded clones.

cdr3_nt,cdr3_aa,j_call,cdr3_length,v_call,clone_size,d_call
TGTGCCAGTAGCCCAGAGGACTACCTAGGTGTTCCAGATACGCAGTATTTT,CASSPEDYLGVPDTQYF,TRBJ2-3,17,TRBV19,.,.
TGTGCCAGTAGTAGCATCACAGGGGCAAATTCACCCCTCCACTTT,CASSSITGANSPLHF,TRBJ1-6,15,TRBV19,.,TRBD1
TGTGCCAGCAGCCAGGCCGCGGGTGCTGGAAACACCATATATTTT,CASSQAAGAGNTIYF,TRBJ1-3,15,TRBV9,.,.
TGCGCCAGCAGCTTGGAGTCAGATTCGTGGACCCAGTACTTC,CASSLESDSWTQYF,TRBJ2-5,14,TRBV5-1,.,.
TGTGCCAGCAGTAACGGACTAGCGGGGGGGCAGTTGAATGAGCAGTTCTTC,CASSNGLAGGQLNEQFF,TRBJ2-1,17,TRBV28,.,TRBD2
TGCGCCAGCAGCCTAGGACAGGGGGTACGCACTGAAGCTTTCTTT,CASSLGQGVRTEAFF,TRBJ1-1,15,TRBV5-1,.,TRBD1
TGTGCCAGCAGCTTAGGCCAGCGGGGGTCCTACGAGCAGTACTTC,CASSLGQRGSYEQYF,TRBJ2-7,15,TRBV5-6,.,TRBD2
TGTGCCAGCAGCGGACCACAGGGGAGAAACACCATATATTTT,CASSGPQGRNTIYF,TRBJ1-3,14,TRBV3-1/TRBV3-2,.,TRBD1
TGTGCCAGCAGAGTTACAGGGGACATCTCCTACGAGCAGTACTTC,CASRVTGDISYEQYF,TRBJ2-7,15,TRBV27,few,TRBD1
TGTGCCAGCAGTTTAGCCGCTACCGGGGCTTTCTTT,CASSLAATGAFF,TRBJ1-1,12,TRBV12-3/TRBV12-4,.,.
TGTGCCACCAGAATAGCGGGACATACAGGGGAGCTGTTTTTT,CATRIAGHTGELFF,TRBJ2-2,14,TRBV6-5,.,TRBD2
TGTGCCAGCACCTCCTTAGGGACAGGGGGGGACACCATATATTTT,CASTSLGTGGDTIYF,TRBJ1-3,15,TRBV28,.,TRBD1
TGTGCCAGCAAGCCGAGGGGGTCAGACTATGGCTACACCTTC,CASKPRGSDYGYTF,TRBJ1-2,14,TRBV11-1,.,.
TGTGCCAGCAGCCCCGACAGGGACACTGAAGCTTTCTTT,CASSPDRDTEAFF,TRBJ1-1,13,TRBV11-3,.,TRBD1